These 28 T cell receptor beta chains share one sample of origin, sequenced in a study of cytomegalovirus exposure and HLA in healthy donors. A multiplex PCR was run with 60 Vbeta primers and 13 Jbeta primers. Generated by immunoSEQ multiplex PCR, the TCRdb table keeps only in-frame clones and is missing some. The sample consists of 100,000 to 150,000 clones, roughly 80% of them appearing once. The specimen was PBMCs. The receptors here all came from a boy aged 5 to 17 in good health and CMV-seronegative.

The chain recombines TRBV7-6 with TRBJ2-3; 15 nucleotides align to TRBD2. The CDR3 spans 16 residues. CDR1 is SGHVS and CDR2 is FNYEAQ in the germline V gene. The J segment lost 5 bases and the V segment lost 4 bases, leaving 4 bases of the junction unmatched. CDR3 amino acids: CASSSPGLAGGDTQYF. The CDR3 region has the DNA TGTGCCAGCAGCTCGCCGGGACTAGCGGGAGGAGATACGCAGTATTTT.

The chain uses TRBV2 and TRBJ2-1; 9 bases agree with TRBD2. The CDR3 covers 15 residues. Germline V gene lookup returns CDR1 SNHLY and CDR2 FYNNEI. Losses at the gene ends were 0 bases for V and 11 bases for J; bases not matched to a gene: 8. CDR3 residues: CASSEALAGPSQQFF. CDR3 sequence (DNA): TGTGCCAGCAGTGAAGCGCTAGCGGGACCCTCTCAGCAGTTCTTC. The full variable domain, its missing parts supplied by reference TRBV2 and TRBJ2-1, is EPEVTQTPSHQVTQMGQEVILRCVPISNHLYFYWYRQILGQKVEFLVSFYNNEISEKSEIFDDQFSVERPDGSNFTLKIRSTKLEDSAMYFCASSEALAGPSQQFFGPGTRLTVL.

This sequence joins TRBV28 and TRBJ2-5; TRBD1 might be the D (5 bases). The closer fit of TRBJ2-7 to the DNA end suggests the J call may be wrong. CDR1 and CDR2 from the germline V gene are MDHEN and SYDVKM. The CDR3 spans 13 residues. The CDR3 loop is CASSLQGSYEQYF. CDR3 coding DNA: TGTGCCAGCAGTTTGCAGGGCTCCTACGAGCAGTACTTC.

This clone was found once. This chain uses TRBV5-8 with TRBJ1-4; TRBD1 matches at 11 bases. V shed 4 bases and J 4 bases; nucleotides not matched to a gene: 6. The CDR3 is 16 residues long. The V gene's germline CDR1 is SGHTS and CDR2 YDEGEE. The CDR3 DNA is TGTGCCAGCAGCCCAAGGACAGGGGGCTTTAATGAAAAACTGTTTTTT. Its translation is CASSPRTGGFNEKLFF.

This clone was detected only once. This rearrangement joins TRBV18 to TRBJ2-7, with 10 nucleotides matching TRBD1. Germline trimming cut 3 bases from V and 6 bases from J; bases unmatched to any gene: 8. The germline V gene encodes CDR1 KGHSH and CDR2 LQKENI. CDR3 length equals 15 residues. Here the CDR3 DNA reads TGTGCCAGCTCACCTCCGGGGACAGGGGTGGCCGAGCAGTACTTC. It codes for CASSPPGTGVAEQYF.

This chain joins TRBV29-1 and TRBJ2-2; TRBD2 matches at 7 bases. Germline CDR1 is SQVTM and CDR2 is ANQGSEA. The CDR3 is made up of 14 amino acids. CDR3 in DNA: TGCTCCCACCGTGGGGGAGGGGACACCGGGGAGCTGTTTTTT. It codes for CSHRGGGDTGELFF.

This chain links TRBV6-6 with TRBJ1-2; D might be TRBD1 (6 bases). This CDR3 contains 13 residues. Germline V gene lookup returns CDR1 MNHNY and CDR2 SVGAGI (reference sequence). Between the trimmed V and J ends, which lost 6 bases and 7 bases, there was a span of 15 bases. The CDR3 loop is CASRTTGYSGYTF. CDR3 bases: TGTGCCAGCAGGACCACAGGGTACTCTGGCTACACCTTC.

The rearrangement uses TRBV5-1 and TRBJ2-6, with 9 bases aligning to TRBD1. After removal of 3 bases from V and 0 bases from J, the junction contained 7 bases not matched to a gene. Germline assignment: CDR1 SGHRS and CDR2 YFSETQ. The CDR3 length is 18 residues. The CDR3 loop is CASSSGTGPSSGANVLTF. The CDR3 DNA reads as TGCGCCAGCAGCTCGGGGACAGGGCCTAGCTCTGGGGCCAACGTCCTGACTTTC. Supplemented by reference TRBV5-1 and TRBJ2-6, the full variable domain reads KAGVTQTPRYLIKTRGQQVTLSCSPISGHRSVSWYQQTPGQGLQFLFEYFSETQRNKGNFPGRFSGRQFSNSRSEMNVSTLELGDSALYLCASSSGTGPSSGANVLTFGAGSRLTVL.

This clone was recorded only once. The V and J genes are TRBV27 and TRBJ2-5; TRBD1 matches at 9 bases. The CDR3 consists of 16 residues. V gave up 2 bases and J gave up 2 bases; unmatched junction bases: 6. Germline CDR1 reads MNHEY; CDR2 reads SMNVEV (reference sequence). CDR3: CASSLADRGVQETQYF. DNA for the CDR3: TGTGCCAGCAGTTTAGCCGACAGGGGGGTTCAAGAGACCCAGTACTTC.

The chain links TRBV30 to TRBJ1-1; 7 positions match TRBD1. This CDR3 is 12 amino acids long. V lost 3 bases, J lost 7 bases, and 5 bases stayed unmatched. Germline CDR1 GTSNPN, CDR2 SVGIG (reference sequence). In DNA, the CDR3 is TGTGCCTGGAGACCCGGACAGGTTGAAGCTTTCTTT. Its translation: CAWRPGQVEAFF. The full variable domain, in which reference TRBV30 and TRBJ1-1 provide the parts outside the CDR3, is SQTIHQWPATLVQPVGSPLSLECTVEGTSNPNLYWYRQAAGRGLQLLFYSVGIGQISSEVPQNLSASRPQDRQFILSSKKLLLSDSGFYLCAWRPGQVEAFFGQGTRLTVV.

The CDR3 DNA follows: TGCAGTGTTCCGTACACCGGGGAGCTGTTTTTT. It codes for CSVPYTGELFF. This rearrangement joins TRBV20-1 to TRBJ2-2; D is ambiguous. The CDR3 sequence is 11 residues long. Germline CDR1 is DFQATT and CDR2 is SNEGSKA (reference sequence). V was cut by 7 bases and J by 3 bases, with 6 bases left in between.

About this clone: Other nucleotide sequences from this sample produce the same CDR3. The rearrangement links TRBV7-3 to TRBJ2-7; 7 positions agree with TRBD2. V shed 2 bases, J shed 5 bases, and the junction held 3 bases outside the gene matches. This CDR3 comprises 13 residues. Germline CDR1 and CDR2: SGHTA and FQGTGA. The CDR3: CASSLGLADEQYF. CDR3 nucleotide sequence: TGTGCCAGCAGCTTAGGCCTAGCGGACGAGCAGTACTTC.

V gene TRBV5-6 combines with J gene TRBJ1-1; 8 nucleotides line up with TRBD1. CDR3 length: 14 amino acids. V shed 4 bases and J 7 bases; nucleotides not matched to a gene: 9. CDR1 and CDR2 (germline): SGHDT, YYEEEE. CDR3 sequence: CASSPGQGYREAFF. The DNA for the CDR3 is TGTGCCAGCAGCCCTGGACAGGGCTATCGTGAAGCTTTCTTT.

V is TRBV13 and J is TRBJ1-4; D unresolved. The CDR3 contains 14 residues. V was pared by 3 bases and J by 6 bases, with 11 bases between. In germline, CDR1 is PRHDT, CDR2 FYEKMQ (reference sequence). The CDR3 reads CASSLREFDEKLFF. CDR3 DNA: TGTGCCAGCAGCTTGAGGGAATTTGATGAAAAACTGTTTTTT.

The chain carries TRBV10-3 and TRBJ1-2, with TRBD1 as a possible D gene (6 bases). Germline-derived CDR1 and CDR2 are ENHRY and SYGVKD. The length of the CDR3 is 14 residues. The germline V and J ends were trimmed by 7 bases and 7 bases, with 19 bases remaining between them. CDR3 DNA: TGTGCCATCACCGAAAATCGGGGGGCGGGTGGCTACACCTTC. Translated: CAITENRGAGGYTF.

V usage is TRBV9 and J usage is TRBJ1-2, with 10 bases matching TRBD1. Per germline, CDR1 SGDLS and CDR2 YYNGEE. The trim removed 4 bases at V and 7 bases at J, leaving 10 bases unmatched. There are 15 residues in the CDR3. CDR3 region: CASSPAGQGVSGYTF. In DNA form, the CDR3 reads TGTGCCAGCAGCCCGGCCGGACAGGGGGTGAGTGGCTACACCTTC.

This clone was detected once. The rearrangement uses TRBV4-3 and TRBJ2-3; 12 bases agree with TRBD2. Trimming cost V 2 bases and J 1 base; bases outside gene matches: 4. The CDR3 extends over 17 amino acids. Germline-derived CDR1 and CDR2 are LGHNA and YSLEER. CDR3 in DNA: TGCGCCAGCAGCCAACTCAGGACTAGCGGGGGCACAGATACGCAGTATTTT. This gives the protein CASSQLRTSGGTDTQYF.

In this sample, this clone turned up once. The chain carries TRBV5-4 and TRBJ2-1; possible D gene TRBD2, 7 bases. Germline V gene lookup returns CDR1 SGHNT and CDR2 YYREEE (reference sequence). The CDR3 is 13 residues long. Deletions cut 0 bases from V and 10 bases from J, with 11 bases between. CDR3 region: CASSLGGGGEQFF. CDR3 DNA: TGTGCCAGCAGCTTGGGGGGAGGGGGAGAGCAGTTCTTC. The variable domain in full, completed from reference TRBV5-4 and TRBJ2-1, reads ETGVTQSPTHLIKTRGQQVTLRCSSQSGHNTVSWYQQALGQGPQFIFQYYREEENGRGNFPPRFSGLQFPNYSSELNVNALELDDSALYLCASSLGGGGEQFFGPGTRLTVL.

CDR3 protein: CASSQETGAGTDTQYF. The CDR3 nucleotides read TGTGCCAGCAGCCAAGAAACGGGAGCGGGGACAGATACGCAGTATTTT. The chain carries TRBV4-2 and TRBJ2-3; 7 positions match TRBD2. The ends lost 0 bases at V and 3 bases at J; junction bases unmatched: 6. CDR3 length: 16 residues. Per the germline V gene, CDR1 is LGHNA and CDR2 is YNFKEQ.

This clone appeared a single time. V gene TRBV5-4 combines with J gene TRBJ2-1; 7 nucleotides match TRBD2. CDR1 is SGHNT and CDR2 is YYREEE in the germline V gene (reference sequence). The CDR3 sequence is 14 residues long. The ends lost 5 bases at V and 9 bases at J; junction bases unmatched: 11. CDR3 sequence: CASSRRERPGEQFF. The CDR3 DNA reads TGTGCCAGCAGTCGGCGGGAGAGGCCCGGTGAGCAGTTCTTC.

This sequence joins TRBV4-2 and TRBJ1-2, with 8 bases that match TRBD1. In germline, CDR1 is LGHNA, CDR2 YNFKEQ. This CDR3 has 16 amino acids. V gave up 3 bases and J gave up 2 bases; unmatched junction bases: 8. DNA of the CDR3: TGTGCCAGCAGCCATTCCCTGCAGGGGGCGAACTATGGCTACACCTTC. It yields the protein CASSHSLQGANYGYTF.

This chain uses TRBV18 with TRBJ2-5; 9 nucleotides agree with TRBD2. Germline V gene sequence: CDR1 KGHSH, CDR2 LQKENI. Unmatched junction bases numbered 6, after V lost 6 bases and J lost 4 bases. The length of the CDR3 is 14 residues. This CDR3 is CASSLAGGTETQYF. CDR3 sequence (DNA): TGTGCCAGCTCCCTGGCGGGAGGGACAGAGACCCAGTACTTC.

This chain links TRBV30 with TRBJ1-1, with D perhaps TRBD1 (5 bases). The CDR3 totals 13 residues. Trimming removed 6 bases at V and 0 bases at J, with 11 bases between. Germline CDR1 and CDR2: GTSNPN and SVGIG (reference sequence). The CDR3 protein is CACGRRVNTEAFF. CDR3 DNA sequence: TGTGCCTGCGGTCGCAGGGTGAACACTGAAGCTTTCTTT.

This chain joins TRBV11-3 and TRBJ1-1; D possibly corresponds to TRBD1 (5 bases). V dropped 8 bases and J dropped 4 bases, with 17 bases sitting between them. CDR3 length equals 14 residues. The germline gives CDR1 SGHNT, CDR2 YENEEA. The CDR3 DNA reads TGTGCCAGCGGGGGGTCGGGTCTTGGCACTGAAGCTTTCTTT. It is translated as CASGGSGLGTEAFF.

The V and J genes are TRBV5-8 and TRBJ2-1; 11 bases agree with TRBD2. With 3 bases clipped from V and 3 bases from J, the junction kept 5 bases outside the gene matches. The CDR3 is 16 amino acids. CDR1 is SGHTS, CDR2 YDEGEE, per germline. In DNA, the CDR3 is TGTGCCAGCAGCTCGGGACTAGCGGTACTCTACAATGAGCAGTTCTTC. It translates to CASSSGLAVLYNEQFF. Supplemented by reference TRBV5-8 and TRBJ2-1, the full variable domain reads EAGVTQSPTHLIKTRGQQATLRCSPISGHTSVYWYQQALGLGLQFLLWYDEGEERNRGNFPPRFSGRQFPNYSSELNVNALELEDSALYLCASSSGLAVLYNEQFFGPGTRLTVL.

V is TRBV18 and J is TRBJ2-3, with 8 nucleotides matching TRBD1. J lost 4 bases, V lost 3 bases, and 3 bases had no gene match. This CDR3 has 14 residues. Germline CDR1 KGHSH, CDR2 LQKENI. CDR3 region: CASSPADRADTQYF. DNA for the CDR3: TGTGCCAGCTCACCGGCGGACAGGGCAGATACGCAGTATTTT.

The genes are TRBV7-2 and TRBJ2-2; the D gene is possibly TRBD2 (6 bases). The CDR3 extends over 15 amino acids. The germline V and J ends were trimmed by 5 bases and 7 bases, with 17 bases remaining between them. CDR1 SGHTA and CDR2 FQGNSA come from the germline V gene. CDR3 sequence (DNA): TGTGCCAGCAGCCGAACCGGGACGGGGGACGGGGAGCTGTTTTTT. It specifies CASSRTGTGDGELFF.

This chain connects TRBV6-4 to TRBJ2-1; 14 bases are shared with TRBD2. Germline CDR1 is MRHNA and CDR2 is SNTAGT. This CDR3 region has 16 residues. The trim removed 5 bases at V and 7 bases at J, leaving 7 bases unmatched. In DNA, the CDR3 is TGTGCCAGCAGTCCCGGACTAGCGGGGGGCGAGAATGAGCAGTTCTTC. Its translation is CASSPGLAGGENEQFF.